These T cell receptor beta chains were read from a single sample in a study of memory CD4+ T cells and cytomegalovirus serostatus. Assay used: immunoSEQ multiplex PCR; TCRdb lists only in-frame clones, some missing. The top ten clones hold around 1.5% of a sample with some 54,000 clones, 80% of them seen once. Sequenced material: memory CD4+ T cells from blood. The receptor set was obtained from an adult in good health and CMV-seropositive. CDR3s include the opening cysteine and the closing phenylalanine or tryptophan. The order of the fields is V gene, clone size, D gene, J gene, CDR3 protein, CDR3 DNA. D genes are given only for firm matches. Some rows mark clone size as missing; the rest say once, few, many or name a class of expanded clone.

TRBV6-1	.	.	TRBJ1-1	CASSRVSRGAFF	TGTGCCAGCAGTCGAGTGTCTCGCGGAGCTTTCTTT
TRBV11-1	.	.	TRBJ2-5	CASSLGRGETQYF	TGTGCCAGCAGCTTAGGTCGAGGAGAGACCCAGTACTTC
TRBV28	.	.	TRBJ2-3	CASSPLESAQYF	TGTGCCAGCAGTCCGCTCGAGAGTGCGCAGTATTTT
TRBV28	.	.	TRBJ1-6	CASSSSRDSPLHF	TGTGCCAGCAGTTCGTCCAGGGATTCACCCCTCCACTTT
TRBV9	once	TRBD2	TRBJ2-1	CASSVVAGGLNEQFF	TGTGCCAGCAGCGTAGTAGCGGGAGGGCTCAATGAGCAGTTCTTC
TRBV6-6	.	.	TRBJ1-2	CASSYSGRGLAGYTF	TGTGCCAGCAGTTACTCGGGAAGGGGTCTGGCTGGCTACACCTTC
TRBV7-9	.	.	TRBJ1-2	CASSLEAGRDYGYTF	TGTGCCAGCAGCTTAGAGGCCGGAAGGGACTATGGCTACACCTTC
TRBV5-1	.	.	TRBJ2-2	CASSLLPGDTGELFF	TGCGCCAGCAGCTTGTTACCAGGGGACACCGGGGAGCTGTTTTTT
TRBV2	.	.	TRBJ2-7	CASSEWGEGYEQYF	TGTGCCAGCAGTGAATGGGGGGAAGGGTACGAGCAGTACTTC
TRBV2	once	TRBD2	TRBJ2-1	CAISSGGGGNEQFF	TGTGCCATTTCAAGCGGGGGGGGTGGCAATGAGCAGTTCTTC
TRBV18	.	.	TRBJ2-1	CASLPPGQHNEQFF	TGTGCCAGCTTACCTCCGGGACAACACAATGAGCAGTTCTTC
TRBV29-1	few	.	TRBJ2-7	CSVTGVSYEQYF	TGCAGCGTGACGGGGGTTAGCTACGAGCAGTACTTC
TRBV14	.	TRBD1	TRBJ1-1	CASSQVQGATEAFF	TGTGCCAGCAGCCAAGTTCAGGGGGCGACTGAAGCTTTCTTT
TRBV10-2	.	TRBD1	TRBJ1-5	CASRTTGDQPQHF	TGCGCCAGCAGGACAACAGGGGATCAGCCCCAGCATTTT
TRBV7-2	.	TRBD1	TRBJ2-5	CASTLRDRSQETQYF	TGTGCCAGCACTCTCCGGGACAGGTCCCAAGAGACCCAGTACTTC
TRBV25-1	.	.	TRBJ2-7	CASSKSQGLPPYEQYF	TGTGCCAGCAGTAAAAGCCAGGGTCTACCCCCCTACGAGCAGTACTTC
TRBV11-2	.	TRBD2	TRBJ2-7	CASSQDPRTSGGIHEQYF	TGTGCCAGCAGCCAAGATCCCCGGACTAGCGGGGGGATCCACGAGCAGTACTTC
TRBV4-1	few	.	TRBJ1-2	CASSQENGYGYTF	TGCGCCAGCAGCCAAGAGAACGGCTATGGCTACACCTTC
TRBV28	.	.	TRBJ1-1	CASSERTEAFF	TGTGCCAGCAGTGAGAGGACTGAAGCTTTCTTT
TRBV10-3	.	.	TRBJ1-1	CAISRMGQNTEAFF	TGTGCCATCAGTCGGATGGGACAGAACACTGAAGCTTTCTTT
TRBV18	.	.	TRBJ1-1	CASSPRGMNTEAFF	TGTGCCAGCTCACCAAGAGGGATGAACACTGAAGCTTTCTTT
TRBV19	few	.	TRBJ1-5	CASSGNNQPQHF	TGTGCCAGTAGTGGAAACAATCAGCCCCAGCATTTT
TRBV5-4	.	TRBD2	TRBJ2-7	CASSLDGLAGNEQYF	TGTGCCAGCAGCTTGGATGGACTAGCGGGAAACGAGCAGTACTTC
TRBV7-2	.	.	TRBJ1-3	CASSSGGLLGNTIYF	TGTGCCAGCAGCTCTGGGGGCCTTCTTGGAAACACCATATATTTT
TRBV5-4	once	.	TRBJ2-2	CASSLVATGELFF	TGTGCCAGCAGCTTAGTTGCCACCGGGGAGCTGTTTTTT
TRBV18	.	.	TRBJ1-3	CASSPGPPTRGNTIYF	TGTGCCAGCTCACCGGGGCCCCCCACACGGGGAAACACCATATATTTT
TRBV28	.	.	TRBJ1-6	CASSLPRGGGNSPLHF	TGTGCCAGCAGCCTCCCCCGTGGGGGGGGTAATTCACCCCTCCACTTT
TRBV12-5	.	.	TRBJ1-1	CASGLVVGGGNTEAFF	TGTGCTAGTGGTTTGGTAGTTGGAGGGGGGAACACTGAAGCTTTCTTT
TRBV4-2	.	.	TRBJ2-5	CASSQDLGGETQYF	TGTGCCAGCAGCCAAGATTTAGGGGGGGAGACCCAGTACTTC
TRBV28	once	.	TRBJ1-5	CASRDNYSNQPQHF	TGTGCCAGCAGGGACAATTATAGCAATCAGCCCCAGCATTTT
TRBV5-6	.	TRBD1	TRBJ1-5	CASSKLGQTADSNQPQHF	TGTGCCAGCAGCAAACTGGGACAGACTGCTGATAGCAATCAGCCCCAGCATTTT
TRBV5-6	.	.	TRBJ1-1	CASGGGGMDTEAFF	TGTGCCAGCGGGGGCGGGGGTATGGACACTGAAGCTTTCTTT
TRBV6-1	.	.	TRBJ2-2	CASSPHNTGELFF	TGTGCCAGCAGTCCCCATAACACCGGGGAGCTGTTTTTT
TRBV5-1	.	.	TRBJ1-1	CASSLDRADTEAFF	TGCGCCAGCAGCTTGGACAGGGCGGACACTGAAGCTTTCTTT
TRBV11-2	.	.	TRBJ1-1	CASSAGWATEAFF	TGTGCCAGCAGCGCCGGCTGGGCTACTGAAGCTTTCTTT
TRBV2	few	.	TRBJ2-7	CASSGPGYGEQYF	TGTGCCAGCAGTGGCCCGGGGTACGGGGAGCAGTACTTC
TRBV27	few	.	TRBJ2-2	CASSLSGGQNTGELFF	TGTGCCAGCAGTTTATCTGGGGGTCAGAACACCGGGGAGCTGTTTTTT
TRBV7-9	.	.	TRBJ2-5	CASSLGSGQETQYF	TGTGCCAGCAGCTTAGGGAGCGGCCAAGAGACCCAGTACTTC
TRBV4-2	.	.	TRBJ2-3	CASSPWDRADTQYF	TGTGCCAGCAGCCCCTGGGACCGGGCCGATACGCAGTATTTT
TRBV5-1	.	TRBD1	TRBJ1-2	CASSSRQGYGYTF	TGCGCCAGCAGCAGCAGACAGGGCTATGGCTACACCTTC
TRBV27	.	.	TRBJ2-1	CASSPRTGGDEQFF	TGTGCCAGCAGCCCCCGGACGGGTGGGGATGAGCAGTTCTTC
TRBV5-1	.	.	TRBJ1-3	CASSLVAGLGGNTIYF	TGCGCCAGCAGCCTGGTTGCGGGTTTGGGAGGAAACACCATATATTTT
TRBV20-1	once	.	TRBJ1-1	CSGGDTEAFF	TGCAGTGGGGGGGACACTGAAGCTTTCTTT
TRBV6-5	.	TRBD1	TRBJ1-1	CASTEDRANTEAFF	TGTGCCAGCACTGAGGACAGGGCGAACACTGAAGCTTTCTTT
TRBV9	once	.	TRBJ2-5	CASGARGIQETQYF	TGTGCCAGCGGGGCAAGGGGGATACAAGAGACCCAGTACTTC
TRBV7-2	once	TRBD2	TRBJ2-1	CASSLTGTRAYNEQFF	TGTGCCAGCAGCTTGACCGGGACTAGGGCCTACAATGAGCAGTTCTTC
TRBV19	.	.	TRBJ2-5	CASSSSIRGETQYF	TGTGCCAGTAGTTCGAGCATACGAGGGGAGACCCAGTACTTC
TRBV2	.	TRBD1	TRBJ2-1	CASSVRQGARNEQFF	TGTGCCAGCAGTGTAAGGCAGGGGGCGAGGAATGAGCAGTTCTTC
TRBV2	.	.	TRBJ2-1	CASSDVFQYEQFF	TGTGCCAGCAGTGATGTGTTTCAGTATGAGCAGTTCTTC
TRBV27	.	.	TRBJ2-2	CATKRGGRVNTGELFF	TGTGCCACCAAAAGGGGGGGACGGGTGAACACCGGGGAGCTGTTTTTT
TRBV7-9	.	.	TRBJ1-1	CASSLFSTEAFF	TGTGCCAGCAGCTTATTTTCCACTGAAGCTTTCTTT
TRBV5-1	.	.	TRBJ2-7	CASSYWSDSPSYEQYF	TGCGCCAGCAGTTATTGGTCGGACAGCCCCTCCTACGAGCAGTACTTC
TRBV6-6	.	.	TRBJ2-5	CASSYLGPETQYF	TGTGCCAGCAGTTACTTGGGCCCAGAGACCCAGTACTTC
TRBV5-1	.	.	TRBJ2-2	CASRWQGKNTGELFF	TGCGCCAGCAGGTGGCAGGGGAAAAACACCGGGGAGCTGTTTTTT
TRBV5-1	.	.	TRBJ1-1	CASSRYGQPEAFF	TGCGCCAGCAGCCGCTATGGACAGCCTGAAGCTTTCTTT
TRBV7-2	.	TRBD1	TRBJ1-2	CASSFRGQGAGGYTF	TGTGCCAGCAGCTTTCGAGGACAGGGGGCTGGCGGCTACACCTTC
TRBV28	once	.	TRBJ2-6	CASSSIHTSGANVLTF	TGTGCCAGCAGTTCCATCCACACCTCTGGGGCCAACGTCCTGACTTTC
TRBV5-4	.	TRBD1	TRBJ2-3	CASSLVAGQGRVDTQYF	TGTGCCAGCAGCTTGGTAGCGGGACAGGGGAGGGTAGATACGCAGTATTTT
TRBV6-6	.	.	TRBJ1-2	CASTLGRGPNYGYTF	TGTGCCAGCACTCTAGGAAGGGGTCCCAACTATGGCTACACCTTC
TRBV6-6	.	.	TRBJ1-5	CASNQRTQTDNQPQHF	TGTGCCAGCAACCAGCGGACCCAGACCGACAATCAGCCCCAGCATTTT